Given below is one T cell receptor beta chain in context. Its antigen is not yet known. Base qualities are not recorded, but no much larger clone differs from it by a single base. This record comes from a study of blood T cell repertoires in COVID-19 (dated by TCRdb to the early 2020s). Regarding the study in general: Collaborator samples came from the United States, Italy and Spain and covered acute and convalescent phases of COVID-19. The material from the prospective study consisted of cDNA or gDNA derived from T cells, B-cell-depleted T cells, or PBMCs. Subjects who had been exposed to COVID-19, were actively infected with it, or had recovered from it provided the deeply sampled blood TCRbeta repertoires that made up the dataset. The repertoires were released in a freely available public database intended as a resource for research on the immune response to SARS-CoV-2. The samples were drawn from two sources: the first 160 participants of the ongoing ImmuneRACE study, and over 950 subjects contributed by 6 global collaborators. A de-identified subject ID, COVID-19 status, age in years and sex were almost always included in the sample metadata. HLA class I and class II types, where available, came from metadata supplied by the sample provider rather than from assay-based typing. What the work shows at the level of the full study, not this receptor alone: The amount of clinical and demographic metadata varied by source and participant and was provided uncurated.

The immunoSEQ Assay, a bias-controlled multiplex PCR, was used to amplify TCRbeta CDR3 regions from genomic DNA. The study's processing was this. Within the assay, amplification of reference gene primers was used to estimate how many nucleated cells each sample contained. To quantify the absolute abundance of each unique TCRbeta CDR3 rearrangement, sequence reads were collapsed and filtered. For each sample, productive Simpson clonality was calculated as the square root of Simpson's diversity index over productive rearrangements. Entries here come from immuneACCESS through TCRdb and include only in-frame sequences with V and J called. Some clones fail to appear in such tables; in the studies checked, an unresolved V gene covers under half of the shortfall, and the cause of the remainder is unknown. The DNA was the basis for D and trimming; V, J and clone size are from that table. In all, the sample holds about 200,000 clones, and about 88% of those were seen once. Of the sample, around 4.9% falls within the top ten clones.

Each collaborating institution followed its own protocols to collect whole blood in K2EDTA tubes. For TCRbeta analysis, collaborator samples were shipped as frozen whole blood, as isolated PBMCs, or as DNA extracted from either sample type. Relative to germline, V is missing 3 bases and J is missing 6 bases, with 2 bases of the junction outside any gene match. The CDR3 goes from the cysteine to the phenylalanine over 15 residues. Here the CDR3 DNA is all that survives: 45 bases in frame from base 1. CDR1 and CDR2, looked up from the germline V gene, are MDHEN and SYDVKM. Sequencing used peripheral blood. The TCR was taken from a woman aged 80 or over with acute or convalescent COVID-19. The receptor chain draws on TRBV28 and TRBJ1-6, with 10 middle bases fitting TRBD1. The DNA sequence is as follows: TGTGCCAGCAGTTTGCGGGACAGGGGTAATTCACCCCTCCACTTT. Its amino acids are CASSLRDRGNSPLHF.